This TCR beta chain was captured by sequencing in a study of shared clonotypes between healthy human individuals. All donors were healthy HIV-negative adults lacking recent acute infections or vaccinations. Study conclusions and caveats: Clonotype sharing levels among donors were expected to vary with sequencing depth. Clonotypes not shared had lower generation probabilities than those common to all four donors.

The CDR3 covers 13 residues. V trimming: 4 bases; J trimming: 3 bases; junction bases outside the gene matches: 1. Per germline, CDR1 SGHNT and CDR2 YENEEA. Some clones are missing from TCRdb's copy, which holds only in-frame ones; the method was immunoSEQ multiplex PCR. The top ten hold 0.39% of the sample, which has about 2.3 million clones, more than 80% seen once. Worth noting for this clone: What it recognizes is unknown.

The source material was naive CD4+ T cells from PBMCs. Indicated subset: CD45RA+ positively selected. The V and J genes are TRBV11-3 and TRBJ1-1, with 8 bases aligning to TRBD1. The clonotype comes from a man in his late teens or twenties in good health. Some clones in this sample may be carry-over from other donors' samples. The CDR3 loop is CASSYRGDTEAFF. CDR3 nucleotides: TGTGCCAGCAGCTACAGGGGGGACACTGAAGCTTTCTTT.